The 28 T cell receptor beta chains reported below all come from one sample, sequenced in a study of post-analysis software for immune sequencing data. Included in the TCR beta cDNA libraries were unique molecular identifiers. TCRdb re-derived calls from the PCR reads in MiXCR, one entry per CDR3 protein. The sample has some 370,000 distinct CDR3 sequences, 30% to 45% seen once. No antigen is known for these receptors. Broader study findings: TRBV5-6, TRBV5-1 and TRBV20-1 belonged to a set of about five TRBV segments that were more frequent in patients than controls.

Material for sequencing was blood. These receptors were obtained from a girl aged 10 to 17 with multiple sclerosis.

The chain employs TRBV5-5 and TRBJ1-5; D gene unclear. The CDR3 runs to 15 residues. The germline gives CDR1 SGHKS, CDR2 YYEKEE (reference sequence). Trimming stripped 0 bases from V and 0 bases from J, with 7 bases between. For the CDR3, the DNA is TGTGCCAGCAGCTTGGGTCAGCATAGCAATCAGCCCCAGCATTTT. It specifies CASSLGQHSNQPQHF.

This clonotype has only a few counts. The CDR3 loop reads CASRELGQAYEQYF. The CDR3 DNA is TGTGCCAGCAGGGAGTTGGGACAGGCCTACGAGCAGTACTTC. V gene TRBV27 combines with J gene TRBJ2-7, with 8 bases lining up with TRBD1. V dropped 6 bases and J dropped 2; count of bases not matched to a gene: 6. Germline-derived CDR1 and CDR2 are MNHEY and SMNVEV (reference sequence). The CDR3 is 14 amino acids.

The gene calls are TRBV12-3 or TRBV12-4 and TRBJ1-6; no firm D call. This CDR3 has 13 residues. Trimming left V 3 bases short and J 8 bases short, with 8 bases between. CDR3 sequence (DNA): TGTGCCAGCAGTTTCTTGATGGATTCACCCCTCCACTTT. Its translation is CASSFLMDSPLHF.

V usage is TRBV7-3 and J usage is TRBJ1-1; TRBD1 aligns across 7 bases. From germline, CDR1 is SGHTA and CDR2 FQGTGA. The trim removed 4 bases at V and 5 bases at J, leaving 7 bases unmatched. The CDR3 runs to 14 residues. CDR3 sequence: CASSSRQGRTEAFF. CDR3 nucleotide sequence: TGTGCCAGCAGCTCGAGACAGGGCAGGACTGAAGCTTTCTTT.

A word on this clonotype: Compared with germline, one end of the junction differs, possibly owing to a read error. The chain uses TRBV6-5 and TRBJ2-7, with TRBD2 identical over 8 bases. Per the germline V gene, CDR1 is MNHEY and CDR2 is SVGAGI. This CDR3 comprises 15 residues. The DNA for the CDR3 is TGTGCCAGCAGGTACTCGGGGGGGAGCTCCTACGAGCAGTACTTC. This gives the protein CASRYSGGSSYEQYF.

J is TRBJ2-3 and V is TRBV20-1; D gene unclear. The germline V gene encodes CDR1 DFQATT and CDR2 SNEGSKA (reference sequence). V was clipped by 2 bases and J by 0 bases, with 12 bases between them. The CDR3 loop spans 15 amino acids. CDR3 in DNA: TGCAGTGCTAGAATGATTAGCCAGAGCACAGATACGCAGTATTTT. Its translation: CSARMISQSTDTQYF.

Here the CDR3 DNA reads TGTGCCAGCAGCTTCCCAGGTGGATCTGGGCAGTACTTC. Amino acid sequence: CASSFPGGSGQYF. The chain has TRBV7-2 and TRBJ2-7, with no clear D. Germline CDR1 reads SGHTA; CDR2 reads FQGNSA. The CDR3 contains 13 residues. V gave up 3 bases and J gave up 9 bases, with 15 bases separating them.

The table lists this clonotype with many counts. The chain recombines TRBV20-1 with TRBJ2-7; D possibly corresponds to TRBD2 (6 bases). This CDR3 has 13 amino acids. V was shortened by 6 bases and J by 5 bases, with 17 bases between the two germline ends. Germline-derived CDR1 and CDR2 are DFQATT and SNEGSKA (reference sequence). CDR3 residues: CSAPEGGGNEQYF. CDR3 nucleotides: TGCAGTGCCCCAGAAGGTGGAGGGAACGAGCAGTACTTC.

The rearrangement uses TRBV2 and TRBJ1-2, with 8 positions matching TRBD1. V dropped 8 bases and J dropped 7; count of bases not matched to a gene: 24. This CDR3 has 18 amino acids. Germline CDR1 is SNHLY and CDR2 is FYNNEI. This CDR3 reads CASRLARTGSSPLGGYTF. The CDR3 nucleotides are TGTGCCAGCCGACTAGCGCGGACAGGGAGTTCCCCATTAGGTGGCTACACCTTC.

Remarks on this clonotype: The junction differs from germline at one of its ends, possibly a read error. The genes are TRBV7-8 and TRBJ2-1; TRBD2 aligns across 9 bases. The CDR3 totals 14 residues. Germline V CDR1 and CDR2: SGHVS, FQNEAQ. DNA of the CDR3: TGTGTCAGCAGCCATCTAGCGGGGTTCTATGAGCAGTTCTTC. It encodes CVSSHLAGFYEQFF. Filled out from reference TRBV7-8 and TRBJ2-1, the complete variable domain reads GAGVSQSPRYKVAKRGQDVALRCDPISGHVSLFWYQQALGQGPEFLTYFQNEAQLDKSGLPSDRFFAERPEGSVSTLKIQRTQQEDSAVYLCVSSHLAGFYEQFFGPGTRLTVL.

The chain is built from TRBV5-1 and TRBJ2-2; 15 positions match TRBD2. The J segment lost 5 bases and the V segment lost 4 bases, leaving 9 bases of the junction unmatched. CDR3 size: 18 residues. Per the germline V gene, CDR1 is SGHRS and CDR2 is YFSETQ. CDR3 DNA sequence: TGCGCCAGCAGCCCGCGGACTAGCGGGGGGGCCTTTACCGGGGAGCTGTTTTTT. It is translated as CASSPRTSGGAFTGELFF.

In regard to this clonotype: The junction and the germline gene differ at one end; a read error may be behind it. The rearrangement links TRBV7-9 to TRBJ2-3; unclear D gene. Germline values: CDR1 SEHNR, CDR2 FQNEAQ (reference sequence). The CDR3 consists of 14 residues. The CDR3 protein is CAGSYDTSTDTQYF. CDR3 sequence (DNA): TGTGCCGGCAGCTACGACACCAGCACAGATACGCAGTATTTT.

The V and J genes are TRBV5-1 and TRBJ2-3; D unresolved. The V and J ends lost 0 bases and 2 bases respectively, with 7 bases between them. Germline V CDR1 and CDR2: SGHRS, YFSETQ. This CDR3 has 14 amino acids. The CDR3: CASSLAPFTDTQYF. CDR3 coding DNA: TGCGCCAGCAGCTTGGCCCCGTTCACAGATACGCAGTATTTT. Combining the CDR3 with reference TRBV5-1 and TRBJ2-3 gives the whole variable domain KAGVTQTPRYLIKTRGQQVTLSCSPISGHRSVSWYQQTPGQGLQFLFEYFSETQRNKGNFPGRFSGRQFSNSRSEMNVSTLELGDSALYLCASSLAPFTDTQYFGPGTRLTVL.

This clonotype has more than one count but fewer than ten. The genes are TRBV14 and TRBJ2-5, with a possible D match to TRBD1 (5 bases). V was shortened by 2 bases and J by 4 bases, with 8 bases between the two germline ends. CDR1 SGHDN and CDR2 FVKESK come from the germline V gene. The CDR3 length is 13 residues. The CDR3 DNA reads TGTGCCAGCAGCCAATTAAGGGGAGAGACCCAGTACTTC. It is translated as CASSQLRGETQYF.

In this sample, this clonotype turned up a few times. V and J are TRBV6-5 and TRBJ1-3; D is unresolved. Per the germline V gene, CDR1 is MNHEY and CDR2 is SVGAGI. The germline V and J ends were trimmed by 6 bases and 0 bases, with 12 bases remaining between them. This CDR3 spans 15 amino acids. CDR3 DNA: TGTGCCAGCAGCCGGACGCGTATCTCTGGAAACACCATATATTTT. Protein product: CASSRTRISGNTIYF.

This clonotype was counted only a few times. The chain joins TRBV6-6 to TRBJ1-5; tentatively, D is TRBD1 (6 bases). The CDR3 totals 12 residues. Germline V gives CDR1 MNHNY, CDR2 SVGAGI (reference sequence). V was cut by 8 bases and J by 6 bases, with 11 bases left in between. The DNA of the CDR3 is TGTGCCAGCGGGGGAGGGGGTCAGCCCCAGCATTTT. This sequence encodes CASGGGGQPQHF.

V gene TRBV12-3 or TRBV12-4 combines with J gene TRBJ1-1; 9 bases match TRBD1. The CDR3 has 14 residues. J lost 7 bases, V lost 1 base, and 4 bases had no gene match. CDR3 residues: CASSLGQGVNEAFF. CDR3 sequence (DNA): TGTGCCAGCAGTTTAGGACAGGGGGTGAATGAAGCTTTCTTT.

To note about this clonotype: The CDR3 end shows no conserved phenylalanine or tryptophan, and so a read error is likely. The chain has TRBV9 and TRBJ2-6; D uncertain. Trimming removed 0 bases at V and 2 bases at J, with 6 bases between. The CDR3 extends over 15 amino acids. The germline V gene encodes CDR1 SGDLS and CDR2 YYNGEE. CDR3 region: CASSVALAGANVLTV. The CDR3 DNA follows: TGTGCCAGCAGCGTAGCACTGGCTGGGGCCAACGTCCTGACTGTC.

The chain uses TRBV12-3 or TRBV12-4 and TRBJ2-1; D is unresolved. Trimming took off 3 bases at V and 7 bases at J, with 7 bases between the two ends. The CDR3 covers 12 residues. CDR3 sequence: CASSFGRNEQFF. The CDR3 DNA is TGTGCCAGCAGTTTCGGCAGGAATGAGCAGTTCTTC.

The chain links TRBV12-3 or TRBV12-4 to TRBJ2-1, with D perhaps TRBD1 (5 bases). V lost 5 bases and J 15 bases, leaving 17 bases between the germline ends. This CDR3 has 12 residues. The DNA for the CDR3 is TGTGCCAGCAGTCTCCCGTTTGGACAACCGTTCTTC. Encoded protein: CASSLPFGQPFF.

This clonotype has a handful of counts. The CDR3 nucleotides read TGTGCCAGCAGTCCGGGACTAGCGGGGGACGCGCAGTATTTT. Its translation: CASSPGLAGDAQYF. V gene TRBV12-3 or TRBV12-4 combines with J gene TRBJ2-3; 14 bases match TRBD2. The CDR3 sequence is 14 residues long. Trimming removed 5 bases from V and 10 bases from J; junction bases left unmatched: 5.

CDR3 nucleotides: TGCGCCAGCAGCCAACCCGTCAGGGGCTCCTACGAGCAGTACTTC. Protein sequence: CASSQPVRGSYEQYF. J is TRBJ2-7 and V is TRBV4-1; weak D call: TRBD1 (6 bases). This CDR3 has 15 amino acids. V lost 2 bases and J lost 0, with 11 bases in between. CDR1 and CDR2 (germline): MGHRA, YSYEKL.

The rearrangement joins TRBV7-6 to TRBJ1-6; D remains ambiguous. Germline lookup yields CDR1 SGHVS and CDR2 FNYEAQ. Trimming took 2 bases from V and 3 from J, leaving 5 bases between them. The CDR3 totals 14 residues. CDR3 DNA sequence: TGTGCCAGCAGCTTATCGGTCTATAATTCACCCCTCCACTTT. Encoded protein: CASSLSVYNSPLHF.

In this sample, this clonotype turned up a few times. This chain joins TRBV24-1 and TRBJ2-1; D unresolved. V was clipped by 2 bases and J by 6 bases, with 13 bases between them. This CDR3 has 15 residues. Per the germline V gene, CDR1 is KGHDR and CDR2 is SFDVKD. The CDR3 DNA follows: TGTGCCACCAGTGATTCGGTAGGACCCATCAATGAGCAGTTCTTC. It yields the protein CATSDSVGPINEQFF.

This rearrangement joins TRBV7-2 to TRBJ1-1; D is unresolved. Trimming took 4 bases from V and 3 from J, leaving 9 bases between them. Germline V gene data show CDR1 as SGHTA and CDR2 as FQGNSA. The CDR3 runs 13 residues. The CDR3 reads CASSSMRDTEAFF. The CDR3 DNA reads as TGTGCCAGCAGCTCGATGAGGGACACTGAAGCTTTCTTT.

This clonotype was picked up a small number of times. V and J are TRBV4-1 and TRBJ2-7; 7 bases line up with TRBD2. CDR3 length: 15 amino acids. Germline CDR1 MGHRA, CDR2 YSYEKL. Trimming cost V 0 bases and J 3 bases; bases outside gene matches: 5. DNA for the CDR3: TGCGCCAGCAGCCAAGATGGGGGGGACTACTACGAGCAGTACTTC. This sequence encodes CASSQDGGDYYEQYF.

The rearrangement uses TRBV5-1 and TRBJ2-7; possibly TRBD1 for D (7 bases). This CDR3 region has 13 residues. Between the trimmed V and J ends, which lost 8 bases and 4 bases, there was a span of 16 bases. Germline V lookup: CDR1 SGHRS, CDR2 YFSETQ. CDR3 in amino acids: CASSEGAVYEQYF. The CDR3 nucleotides read TGCGCCAGTTCGGAGGGGGCGGTGTACGAGCAGTACTTC.

This clonotype was seen only a few times. The gene calls are TRBV27 and TRBJ2-1; D unclear. Germline V gene data show CDR1 as MNHEY and CDR2 as SMNVEV (reference sequence). V was trimmed by 0 bases and J by 10 bases, leaving 13 bases between them. The CDR3 runs to 14 residues. CDR3 region: CASSLSKIGMEQFF. As DNA, the CDR3 is TGTGCCAGCAGTTTATCGAAGATCGGTATGGAGCAGTTCTTC.